Described below is a single TCR beta chain sequence and its context. The target antigen is unknown. These data are taken from a study of shared clonotypes between healthy human individuals. Study outcomes and limitations: The sole specimen, blood, was sampled, and tissue repertoires likely differ.

Germline lookup yields CDR1 MNHEY and CDR2 SVGAGI. The CDR3 has 16 amino acids. Trimming cost V 0 bases and J 2 bases; bases outside gene matches: 4. Clones were sequenced by immunoSEQ multiplex PCR, and TCRdb holds only the in-frame ones, with some missing. Counted here are about a million clones, roughly 80% occurring once; the ten biggest clones make up 1.4%. The material sequenced was memory CD4+ T cells sorted from blood. Subset reported: CD45RA-negative fraction. The TCR originated in a man younger than 30 in good health. The gene calls are TRBV6-5 and TRBJ1-3; TRBD1 matches at 7 bases. The CDR3 protein is CASSYSTGSAGNTIYF. The CDR3, as DNA: TGTGCCAGCAGTTACTCGACAGGGTCGGCTGGAAACACCATATATTTT.